This TCR beta chain was documented in a study of blood T cells in healthy people across ages (dated by TCRdb to the mid-2010s). About the investigation overall: Template switching captured roughly one uniquely barcoded TCR beta cDNA molecule per two T cells in model experiments. Age-related changes in TCR beta repertoire diversity were measured in the study by deep sequencing normalized with unique cDNA molecular identifiers. The donors were split into four age groups: young (average 16 years), middle-aged (around 37), aged (roughly 60) and long-lived (more than 80). To avoid experimental bias, donors of different ages were randomly spread across the sequencing lanes. The study analyzed two additional independent replicas of 1 million unique cDNA reads from the same blood draw for two donors, one aged 18 to 30 and one aged 80 or older.

The CDR3 sequence holds 15 residues, the cysteine and phenylalanine included. Kept here is only the CDR3 DNA, which spans 45 bases and is read in frame from base 1. From V the trimming removes 3 bases and from J it removes 5 bases, while the gene matches leave 6 bases of the junction unaccounted for. Overall results and qualifications from the work: The CMV infection status of donors was not known, potentially confounding age-related changes in expanded clonotypes. There was a strong correlation between observed TCR beta diversity and the percentage of naive T cells measured by flow cytometry. Estimates of total diversity based on one million sequenced T cells were considered lower bounds and underestimates. Because profiling used bulk unsorted PBMCs, naive and antigen-experienced compartments could not be compared conclusively. Compared with the aged group, the long-lived group had more naive CD4+ T cells, fewer expanded clones and increased TCR diversity, a pattern suggesting age selection. As age increased, observed TCR beta diversity per million T cells dropped in a roughly linear way, and a significant reduction was already evident by age 40.

The method behind the library was 5' RACE. TCRdb lists the instrument as Illumina HiSeq 2500. A second PCR of about 6 to 11 cycles was run with a J-beta primer mix and a sample-barcoded 5' primer. A template-switch 5' adaptor carrying 12 random nucleotides introduced a unique molecular identifier onto each TCR beta cDNA molecule. Each sample yielded at least 2.5 million CDR3-containing paired-end reads. The Mint cDNA synthesis kit, primed by a TRBC-specific oligonucleotide, was used to synthesize first-strand cDNA from all RNA. Following uracil-DNA glycosylase treatment, a first 18-cycle PCR with universal primers M1SS and BC2_uni_R was performed on all cDNA. In the authors' own workflow: Each sample was normalized by randomly selecting 1 million high-quality reads, each carrying a distinct molecular identifier. Instead of being binned into consensus sequences, reads with shared molecular identifiers were discarded. MiTCR, with a Q25 quality threshold and the strictest error-elimination algorithm, was used for CDR3 identification, clonotype clustering and error correction. Lower-bound total TCR beta diversity was estimated with a nonparametric unseen species model using Euler transformation. In-frame beta chains were kept once TCRdb had trimmed the public reads at Q25 with fastp and called clones with MiXCR. Entries are consolidated by CDR3 protein sequence, retaining the most common genes and DNA. It is TCRdb's table, rather than the study itself, that gives the V and J calls and clone size. This sample comprises 1.5 million or so distinct CDR3 sequences, 42% of them detected only once. Clones ranked in the top ten supply 7.9% of the sample.

On this clonotype itself: It lacks a known antigen. No base quality information exists; no much larger clone differs at one position.

Donors were under 40 systemically healthy Caucasian individuals from Russia aged roughly 6 to 90 years. Each donor gave around 9.5 milliliters of peripheral blood, collected into EDTA-treated Vacutainer tubes. Ficoll-Paque density-gradient centrifugation was used to isolate PBMCs, with at least 6 million per sample. Total RNA, at least 5 micrograms per sample, was extracted from PBMCs with Trizol reagent. For every donor, an aliquot of PBMCs went through flow cytometry to measure the percentages of naive CD45RAhigh/CD27high T cells. The rearrangement combines TRBV12-3 or TRBV12-4 with TRBJ2-3; 9 bases in between match TRBD2. The sequence came from a woman between 18 and 29 years old in good health. Sequencing input: blood. The CDR3 corresponds to CASSLGGRAEDTQYF. Here is the DNA: TGTGCCAGCAGTTTGGGCGGGAGGGCAGAAGATACGCAGTATTTT.